This entry describes one T cell receptor beta chain. The CDR3 sequence is 14 residues long. Per the germline V gene, CDR1 is SEHNR and CDR2 is FQNEAQ (reference sequence). Trimming stripped 6 bases from V and 2 bases from J, with 11 bases between. The data were obtained in a study of blood T cell repertoires in COVID-19. Original processing notes: Quantification of nucleated cells was approximated via reference gene primer amplification. Assay used: immunoSEQ multiplex PCR; TCRdb lists only in-frame clones, some missing. The V and J calls and clone size are taken from that table; D and trimming were inferred from the DNA. The sample has tens of thousands of clones; roughly nine tenths are singletons.

The receptor comes from a woman in her fifties or sixties in a cohort sampled during active COVID-19. Material: peripheral blood. The chain has TRBV7-9 and TRBJ2-4; D is perhaps TRBD1 (6 bases). The CDR3 sequence is CASSATGSKNIQYF. CDR3 nucleotides: TGTGCCAGCAGTGCTACAGGGTCCAAAAACATTCAGTACTTC.